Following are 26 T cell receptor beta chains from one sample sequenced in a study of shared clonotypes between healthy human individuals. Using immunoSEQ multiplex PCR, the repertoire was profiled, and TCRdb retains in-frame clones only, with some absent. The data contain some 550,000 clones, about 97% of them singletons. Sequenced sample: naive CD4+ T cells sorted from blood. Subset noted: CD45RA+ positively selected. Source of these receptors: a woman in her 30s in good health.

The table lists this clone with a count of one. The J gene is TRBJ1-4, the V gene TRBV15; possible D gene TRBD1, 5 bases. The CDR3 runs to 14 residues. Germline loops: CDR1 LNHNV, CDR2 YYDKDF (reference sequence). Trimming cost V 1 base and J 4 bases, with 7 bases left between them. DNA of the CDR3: TGTGCCACCAGCAGAGGGGACGGTAATGAAAAACTGTTTTTT. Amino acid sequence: CATSRGDGNEKLFF.

CDR3 nucleotides: TGTGCCAGCAGTTTAGGCTCTCAGGGCACCGGGGAGCTGTTTTTT. Translation: CASSLGSQGTGELFF. The V gene is TRBV28, the J gene TRBJ2-2; a weak D match, TRBD1 (5 bases). The CDR3 loop spans 15 amino acids. Germline V gives CDR1 MDHEN, CDR2 SYDVKM. V lost 2 bases and J 4 bases, leaving 11 bases between the germline ends.

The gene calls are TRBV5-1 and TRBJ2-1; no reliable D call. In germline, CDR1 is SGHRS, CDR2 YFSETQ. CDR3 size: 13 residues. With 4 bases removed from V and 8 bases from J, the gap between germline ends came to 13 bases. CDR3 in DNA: TGCGCCAGCAGCCACCCGTCGGTTGATGAGCAGTTCTTC. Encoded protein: CASSHPSVDEQFF.

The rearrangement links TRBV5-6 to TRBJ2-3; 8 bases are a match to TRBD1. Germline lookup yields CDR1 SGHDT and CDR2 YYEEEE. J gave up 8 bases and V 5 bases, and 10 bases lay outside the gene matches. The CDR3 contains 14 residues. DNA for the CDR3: TGTGCCAGCAGAAGTACAGGGGGAGAGGGTACGCAGTATTTT. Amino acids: CASRSTGGEGTQYF.

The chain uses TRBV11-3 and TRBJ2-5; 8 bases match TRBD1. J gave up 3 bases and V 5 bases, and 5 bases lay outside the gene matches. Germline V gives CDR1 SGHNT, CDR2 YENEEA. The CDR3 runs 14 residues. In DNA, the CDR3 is TGTGCCAGCAGCGGACGGGACAGGAAAGAGACCCAGTACTTC. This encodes CASSGRDRKETQYF.

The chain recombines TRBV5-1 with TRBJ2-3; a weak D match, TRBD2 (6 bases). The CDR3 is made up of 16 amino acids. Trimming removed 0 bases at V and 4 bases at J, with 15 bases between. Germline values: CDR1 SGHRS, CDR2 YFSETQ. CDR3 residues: CASSLAWSGEADTQYF. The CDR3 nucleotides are TGCGCCAGCAGCTTGGCCTGGTCGGGAGAAGCAGATACGCAGTATTTT.

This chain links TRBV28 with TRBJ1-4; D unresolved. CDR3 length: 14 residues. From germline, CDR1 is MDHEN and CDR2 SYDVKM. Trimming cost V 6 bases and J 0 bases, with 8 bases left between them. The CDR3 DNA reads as TGTGCCAGCAGCCCACCCCCAACTAATGAAAAACTGTTTTTT. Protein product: CASSPPPTNEKLFF.

CDR3 nucleotide sequence: TGCGCCAGCAGCTCCTCCACAGCCACCTACGAGCAGTACTTC. Encoded protein: CASSSSTATYEQYF. This chain links TRBV5-1 with TRBJ2-7, with D hard to call. Germline V gives CDR1 SGHRS, CDR2 YFSETQ. This CDR3 is built from 14 residues. Trimming shortened V by 3 bases and J by 2 bases, and 12 bases separated the two germline ends. Full variable domain (rest looked up from reference TRBV5-1 and TRBJ2-7): KAGVTQTPRYLIKTRGQQVTLSCSPISGHRSVSWYQQTPGQGLQFLFEYFSETQRNKGNFPGRFSGRQFSNSRSEMNVSTLELGDSALYLCASSSSTATYEQYFGPGTRLTVT.

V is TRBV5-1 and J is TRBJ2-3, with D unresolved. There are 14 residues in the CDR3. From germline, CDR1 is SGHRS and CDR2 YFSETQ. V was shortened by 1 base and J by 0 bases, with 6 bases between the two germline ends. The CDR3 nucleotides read TGCGCCAGCAGCTTGTCGCATAGCACAGATACGCAGTATTTT. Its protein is CASSLSHSTDTQYF.

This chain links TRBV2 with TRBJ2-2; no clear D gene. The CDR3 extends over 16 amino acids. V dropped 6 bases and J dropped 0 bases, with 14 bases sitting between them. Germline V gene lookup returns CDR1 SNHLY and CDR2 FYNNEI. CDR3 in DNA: TGTGCCAGCAGGAAGGCGGAAATAGCGAACACCGGGGAGCTGTTTTTT. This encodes CASRKAEIANTGELFF.

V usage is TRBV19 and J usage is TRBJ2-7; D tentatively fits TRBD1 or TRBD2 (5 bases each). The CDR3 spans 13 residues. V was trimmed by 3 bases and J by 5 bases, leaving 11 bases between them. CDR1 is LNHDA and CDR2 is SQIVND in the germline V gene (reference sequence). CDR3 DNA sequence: TGTGCCAGTAGTATTGGTAGGGGACACGAGCAGTACTTC. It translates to CASSIGRGHEQYF.

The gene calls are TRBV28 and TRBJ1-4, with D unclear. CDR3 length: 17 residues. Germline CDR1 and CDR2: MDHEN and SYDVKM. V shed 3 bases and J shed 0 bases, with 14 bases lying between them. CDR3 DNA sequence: TGTGCCAGCAGTTTTAGCCAGCCAATACCAACTAATGAAAAACTGTTTTTT. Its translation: CASSFSQPIPTNEKLFF.

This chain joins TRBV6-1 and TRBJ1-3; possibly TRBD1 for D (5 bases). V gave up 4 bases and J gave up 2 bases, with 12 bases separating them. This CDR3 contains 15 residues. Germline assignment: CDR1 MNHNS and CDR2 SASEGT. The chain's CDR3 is CASSVGGEPGNTIYF. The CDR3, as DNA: TGTGCCAGCAGTGTTGGAGGGGAACCTGGAAACACCATATATTTT.

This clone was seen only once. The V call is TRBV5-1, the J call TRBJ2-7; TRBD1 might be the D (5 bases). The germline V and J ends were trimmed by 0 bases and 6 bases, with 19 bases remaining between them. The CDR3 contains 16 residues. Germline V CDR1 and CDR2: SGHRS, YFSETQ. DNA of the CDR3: TGCGCCAGCAGCTTGGGCCAGGGTGTTTCACTCCTCGAGCAGTACTTC. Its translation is CASSLGQGVSLLEQYF.

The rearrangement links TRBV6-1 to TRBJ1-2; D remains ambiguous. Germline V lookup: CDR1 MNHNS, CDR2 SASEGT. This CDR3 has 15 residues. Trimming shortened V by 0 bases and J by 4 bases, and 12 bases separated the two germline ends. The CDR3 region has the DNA TGTGCCAGCAGTGAAGCAGCTCTAGGATCCTATGGCTACACCTTC. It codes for CASSEAALGSYGYTF.

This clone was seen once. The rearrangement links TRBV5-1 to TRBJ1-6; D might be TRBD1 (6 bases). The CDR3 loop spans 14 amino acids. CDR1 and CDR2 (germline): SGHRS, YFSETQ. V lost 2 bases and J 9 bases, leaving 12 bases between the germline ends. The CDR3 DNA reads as TGCGCCAGCAGCTTACAGGGTTTAGGTTCACCCCTCCACTTT. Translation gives CASSLQGLGSPLHF.

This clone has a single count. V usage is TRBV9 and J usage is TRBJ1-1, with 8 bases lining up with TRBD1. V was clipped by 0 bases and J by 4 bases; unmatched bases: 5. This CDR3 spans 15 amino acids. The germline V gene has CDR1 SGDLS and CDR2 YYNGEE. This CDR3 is CASSVVQGGFTEAFF. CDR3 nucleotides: TGTGCCAGCAGCGTAGTACAGGGGGGGTTCACTGAAGCTTTCTTT.

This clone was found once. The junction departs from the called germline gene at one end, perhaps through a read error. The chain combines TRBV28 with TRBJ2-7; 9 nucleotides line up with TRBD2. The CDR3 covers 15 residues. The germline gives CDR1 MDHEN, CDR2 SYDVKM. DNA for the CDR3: TGTGCCAGCAGTTTGCCGCTGGGTAGCGGGAGTCTCATTTGGTTC. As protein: CASSLPLGSGSLIWF.

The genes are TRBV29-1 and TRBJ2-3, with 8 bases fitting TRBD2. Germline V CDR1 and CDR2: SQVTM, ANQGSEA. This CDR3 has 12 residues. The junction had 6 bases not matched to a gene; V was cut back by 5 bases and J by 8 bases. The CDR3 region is CSVPKGTSTQYF. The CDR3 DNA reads TGCAGCGTTCCCAAAGGGACTAGTACGCAGTATTTT.

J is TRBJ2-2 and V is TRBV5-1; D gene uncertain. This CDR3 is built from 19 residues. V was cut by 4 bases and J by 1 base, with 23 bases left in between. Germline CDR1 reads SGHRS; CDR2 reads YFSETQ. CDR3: CASSTNLGRKALNTGELFF. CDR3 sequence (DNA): TGCGCCAGCAGCACTAATCTCGGACGGAAGGCGTTGAACACCGGGGAGCTGTTTTTT.

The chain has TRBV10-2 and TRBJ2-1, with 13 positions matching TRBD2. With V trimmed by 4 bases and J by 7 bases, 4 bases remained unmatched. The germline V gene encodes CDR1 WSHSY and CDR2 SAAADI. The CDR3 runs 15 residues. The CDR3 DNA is TGCGCCAGCAGTGGGGGGACTAGCGGGACTAATGAGCAGTTCTTC. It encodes CASSGGTSGTNEQFF.

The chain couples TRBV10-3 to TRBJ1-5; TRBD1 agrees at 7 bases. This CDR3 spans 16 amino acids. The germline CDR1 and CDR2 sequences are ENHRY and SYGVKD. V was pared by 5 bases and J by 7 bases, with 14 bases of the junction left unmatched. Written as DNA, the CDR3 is TGTGCCATCAGTCTCCAGGGGGTAGGGGGAGGGCAGCCCCAGCATTTT. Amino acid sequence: CAISLQGVGGGQPQHF.

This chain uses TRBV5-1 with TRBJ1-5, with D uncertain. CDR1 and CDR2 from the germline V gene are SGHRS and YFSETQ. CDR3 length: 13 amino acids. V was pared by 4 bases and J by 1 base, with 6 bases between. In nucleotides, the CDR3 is TGCGCCAGCAGCAGGTACAGCAATCAGCCCCAGCATTTT. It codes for CASSRYSNQPQHF.

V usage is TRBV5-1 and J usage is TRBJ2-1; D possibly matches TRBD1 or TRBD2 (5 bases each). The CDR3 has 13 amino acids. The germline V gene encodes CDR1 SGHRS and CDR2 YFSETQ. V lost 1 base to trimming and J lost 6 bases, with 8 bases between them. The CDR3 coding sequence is TGCGCCAGCAGCTTGTGGGGGTCCAATGAGCAGTTCTTC. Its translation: CASSLWGSNEQFF.

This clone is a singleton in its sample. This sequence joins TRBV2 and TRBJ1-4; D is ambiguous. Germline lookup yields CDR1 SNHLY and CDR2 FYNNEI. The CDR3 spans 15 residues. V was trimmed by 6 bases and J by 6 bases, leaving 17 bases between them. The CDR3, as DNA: TGTGCCAGCAGATTAGAGACAACGGTAGATGAAAAACTGTTTTTT. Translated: CASRLETTVDEKLFF.

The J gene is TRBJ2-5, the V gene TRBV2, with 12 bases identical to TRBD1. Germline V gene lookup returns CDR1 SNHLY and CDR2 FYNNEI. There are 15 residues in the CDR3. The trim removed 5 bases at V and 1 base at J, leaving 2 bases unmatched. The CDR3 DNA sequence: TGTGCCAGCAGTCGGGGACAGGGGGCCCAAGAGACCCAGTACTTC. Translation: CASSRGQGAQETQYF.